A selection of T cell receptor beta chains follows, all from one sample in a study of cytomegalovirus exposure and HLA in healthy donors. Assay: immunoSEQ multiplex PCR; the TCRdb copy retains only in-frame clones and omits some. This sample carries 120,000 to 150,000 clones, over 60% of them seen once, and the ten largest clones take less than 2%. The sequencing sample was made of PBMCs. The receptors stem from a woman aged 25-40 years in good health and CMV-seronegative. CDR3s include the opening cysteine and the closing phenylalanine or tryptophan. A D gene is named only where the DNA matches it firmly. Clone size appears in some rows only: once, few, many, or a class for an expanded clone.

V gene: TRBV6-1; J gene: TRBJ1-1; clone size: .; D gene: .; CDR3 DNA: TGTGCCAGCAGTGAAGTTCTTCTGAACACTGAAGCTTTCTTT; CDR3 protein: CASSEVLLNTEAFF
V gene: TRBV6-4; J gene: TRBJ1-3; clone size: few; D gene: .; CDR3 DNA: TGTGCCAGCAGCCCGTCGGACACTTCCTCTGGAAACACCATATATTTT; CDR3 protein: CASSPSDTSSGNTIYF
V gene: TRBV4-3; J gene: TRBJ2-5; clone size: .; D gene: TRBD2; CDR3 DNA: TGCGCCAGCAGCCAAGACGGGACTAGCGGGGTTACACAGTACTTC; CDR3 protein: CASSQDGTSGVTQYF
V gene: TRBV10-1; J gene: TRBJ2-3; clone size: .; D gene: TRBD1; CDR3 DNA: TGCGCCAGCAGTGAAGGGGGACAGGGAGGAGATACGCAGTATTTT; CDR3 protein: CASSEGGQGGDTQYF
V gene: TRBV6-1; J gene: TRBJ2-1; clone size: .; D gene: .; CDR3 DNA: TGTGCCAGCAGTGAAGGGGGCTTTGAGCAGTTCTTC; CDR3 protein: CASSEGGFEQFF
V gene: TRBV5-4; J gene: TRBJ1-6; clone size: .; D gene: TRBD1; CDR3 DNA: TGTGCCAGCAGCCTTTTTGGGACAGAAAATTCACCCCTCCACTTT; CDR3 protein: CASSLFGTENSPLHF
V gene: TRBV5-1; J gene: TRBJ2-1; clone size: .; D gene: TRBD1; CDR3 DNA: TGCGCCAGCAGACCTGTCCCGGGACAGGGGGCAGACAATGAGCAGTTCTTC; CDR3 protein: CASRPVPGQGADNEQFF
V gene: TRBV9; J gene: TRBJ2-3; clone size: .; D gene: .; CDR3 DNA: TGTGCCAGCAGTACTCATACCACAGATACGCAGTATTTT; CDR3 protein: CASSTHTTDTQYF
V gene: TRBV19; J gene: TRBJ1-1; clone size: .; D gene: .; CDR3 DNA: TGTGCCAGTAGTAAGGAGGTCCTGAGCACTGAAGCTTTCTTT; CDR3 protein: CASSKEVLSTEAFF
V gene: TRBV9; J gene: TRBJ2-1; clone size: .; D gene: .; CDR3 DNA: TGTGCCAGCAGCGTCACGTGGACTTTAAGTAATGAGCAGTTCTTC; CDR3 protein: CASSVTWTLSNEQFF
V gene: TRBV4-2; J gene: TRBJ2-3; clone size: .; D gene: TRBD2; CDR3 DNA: TGTGCCAGCAGCCAACGATGGGGCCAGCGGGGGGAAGTAGATACGCAGTATTTT; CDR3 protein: CASSQRWGQRGEVDTQYF
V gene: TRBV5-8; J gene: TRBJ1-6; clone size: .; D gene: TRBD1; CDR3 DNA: TGTGCCAGCAGCTTGCACGGGACAGGGTCTAGTAATTCACCCCTCCACTTT; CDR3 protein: CASSLHGTGSSNSPLHF
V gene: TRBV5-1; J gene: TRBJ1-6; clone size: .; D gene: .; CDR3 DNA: TGCGCCAGCAGACAGTTCGAAGGTTATAATTCACCCCTCCACTTT; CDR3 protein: CASRQFEGYNSPLHF
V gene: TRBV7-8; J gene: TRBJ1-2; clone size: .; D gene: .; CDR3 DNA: TGTGCCAGCAGCCCGGGCGGGGATGGCTACACCTTC; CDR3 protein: CASSPGGDGYTF
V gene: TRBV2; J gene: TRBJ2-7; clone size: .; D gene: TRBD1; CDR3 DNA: TGTGCCAGCAGTGAAGCGGGACAGGAGAAAATCAACGAGCAGTACTTC; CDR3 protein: CASSEAGQEKINEQYF
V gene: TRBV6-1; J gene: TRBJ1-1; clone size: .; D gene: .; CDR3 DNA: TGTGCCAGCAGTGAATGGGGGGCTGAAGCTTTCTTT; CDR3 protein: CASSEWGAEAFF
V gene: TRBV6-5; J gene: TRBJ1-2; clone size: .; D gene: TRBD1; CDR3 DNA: TGTGCCAGCAGCGAAACGGGACAGGCCTATGGCTACACCTTC; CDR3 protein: CASSETGQAYGYTF
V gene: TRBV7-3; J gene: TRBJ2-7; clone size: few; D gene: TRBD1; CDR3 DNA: TGTGCCAGCAGCCCCCACGGGACAGGAGACTACGAGCAGTACTTC; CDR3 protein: CASSPHGTGDYEQYF
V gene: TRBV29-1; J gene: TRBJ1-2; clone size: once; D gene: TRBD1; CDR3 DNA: TGCAGCGTTGAAGGCAGGGGGCGCGCCTATGGCTACACCTTC; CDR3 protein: CSVEGRGRAYGYTF
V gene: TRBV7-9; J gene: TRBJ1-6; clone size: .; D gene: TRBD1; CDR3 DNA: TGTGCCAGCAGCTTAGGTTACAGGGGGCCTTCACCCCTCCACTTT; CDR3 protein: CASSLGYRGPSPLHF
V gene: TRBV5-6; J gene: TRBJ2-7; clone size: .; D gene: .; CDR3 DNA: TGTGCCAGCAGCTTGGGCGGTTTCTACGAGCAGTACTTC; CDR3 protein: CASSLGGFYEQYF
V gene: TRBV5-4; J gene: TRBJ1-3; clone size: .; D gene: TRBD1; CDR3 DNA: TGTGCCAGCAGCGTAATACTCTCCGGGACAGGGAAGCAATCTGGAAACACCATATATTTT; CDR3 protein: CASSVILSGTGKQSGNTIYF
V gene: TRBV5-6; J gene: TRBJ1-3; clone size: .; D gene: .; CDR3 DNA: TGTGCCAGCAGCTTGAAGGGGCCTGGAAACACCATATATTTT; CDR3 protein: CASSLKGPGNTIYF
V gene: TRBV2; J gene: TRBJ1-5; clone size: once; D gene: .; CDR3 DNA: TGTGCCAGCAGTGAAACCAGGGCAATTAATCAGCCCCAGCATTTT; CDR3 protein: CASSETRAINQPQHF